This T cell receptor beta chain was retrieved from a study of prognosis after radiotherapy for stage I lung cancer. By proportion, this clonotype is medium-sized. V lost 3 bases, J lost 18 bases, and 15 bases lay in between. This CDR3 is built from 12 residues. Germline V CDR1 and CDR2: MDHEN, SYDVKM. Researchers used two-round multiplex PCR to amplify TCR beta CDR3 starting from genomic DNA. Primers targeting each individual TRBV and TRBJ gene were applied in first-round PCR. TCRdb independently ran MiXCR on the multiplex PCR reads; one entry per CDR3 protein. The sample holds more than 15,000 distinct CDR3 sequences, under 55% seen once.

This chain connects TRBV28 to TRBJ2-6; D is unresolved. The sample here was PBMCs, taken before or after stereotactic body radiation therapy (not recorded which). This TCR was sampled from a donor at least 50 years old with non-small cell lung cancer. The CDR3 coding sequence is TGTGCCAGCAGTTTGCCTACAACGTCCCAGACTTTC. Translated: CASSLPTTSQTF.